Listed here are 9 T cell receptor beta chains from one sample, sequenced in a study of identical twins. TCRdb processed the 5' RACE reads anew with MiXCR; each CDR3 protein has one entry. Of some 1,700,000 distinct CDR3 sequences in the sample, around 29% were seen once. Sequenced input: cord blood. These receptors were obtained from a newborn girl in good health.

The CDR3 region has the DNA TGTGCCAGCAGTTTTGGGACTAGCGGGACCTGGGCGTATGAGCAGTACTTC. The encoded protein is CASSFGTSGTWAYEQYF. The chain employs TRBV12-3 or TRBV12-4 and TRBJ2-5; TRBD2 matches 13 bases. The CDR3 runs 17 residues. The ends lost 3 bases at V and 11 bases at J; junction bases unmatched: 15.

This clonotype was seen ten or more times. The chain uses TRBV29-1 and TRBJ2-5, with D tentatively TRBD1 (5 bases). Germline V gene data show CDR1 as SQVTM and CDR2 as ANQGSEA. The V end was cut by 8 bases, the J end by 4 bases, with 11 bases between. The CDR3 has 11 residues. CDR3: CSTRVAETQYF. The CDR3 DNA is TGCAGCACCAGGGTTGCAGAGACCCAGTACTTC.

This clonotype was seen more than once but under ten times. The J gene is TRBJ2-7, the V gene TRBV9; 7 bases are a match to TRBD1. CDR1 is SGDLS and CDR2 is YYNGEE in the germline V gene. V trimming: 0 bases; J trimming: 3 bases; junction bases outside the gene matches: 6. CDR3 size: 15 residues. The CDR3 region has the DNA TGTGCCAGCAGCGTAGCGTTCCAGGGGGTCTACGAGCAGTACTTC. The encoded protein is CASSVAFQGVYEQYF.

The chain employs TRBV18 and TRBJ2-1; a possible D gene is TRBD2 (7 bases). Germline V CDR1 and CDR2: KGHSH, LQKENI. Trimming took 5 bases from V and 7 from J, leaving 18 bases between them. This CDR3 comprises 15 residues. This CDR3 is CASSSAGAYGNEQFF. Here the CDR3 DNA reads TGTGCCAGCTCATCTGCGGGGGCCTACGGGAATGAGCAGTTCTTC.

Comment on this clonotype: A much larger clonotype is one base distant, so this may be a read error. This rearrangement joins TRBV12-3 or TRBV12-4 to TRBJ2-1; the D gene is possibly TRBD2 (6 bases). The germline V and J ends were trimmed by 1 base and 10 bases, with 14 bases remaining between them. The CDR3 covers 14 residues. The CDR3 spells CASSLGPSDYEQFF. CDR3 DNA sequence: TGTGCCAGCAGTTTAGGCCCGTCGGACTACGAGCAGTTCTTC.

The chain couples TRBV2 to TRBJ2-3; 11 nucleotides match TRBD2. The CDR3 consists of 15 residues. The ends lost 10 bases at V and 0 bases at J; junction bases unmatched: 6. Germline loops: CDR1 SNHLY, CDR2 FYNNEI. CDR3 loop: CATLLAGASTDTQYF. Written as DNA, the CDR3 is TGTGCCACCCTACTAGCGGGGGCTAGCACAGATACGCAGTATTTT.

With regard to this clonotype: Compared with germline, one end of the junction differs, possibly owing to a read error. The chain links TRBV6-5 to TRBJ1-1; D is ambiguous. CDR1 and CDR2 (germline): MNHEY, SVGAGI. This CDR3 is built from 15 residues. The CDR3 loop reads CASSYSVARTSDAFF. CDR3 coding DNA: TGTGCCAGCAGTTACTCCGTAGCGAGGACCTCTGACGCTTTCTTT.

This clonotype was seen a handful of times. The chain links TRBV4-2 to TRBJ2-5; D may be TRBD2 (6 bases). The better agreement between TRBJ2-7 and the DNA end casts doubt on the J call. The CDR3 consists of 17 residues. Germline V CDR1 and CDR2: LGHNA, YNFKEQ. The CDR3 is CASSQERTGRGIYEQYF. The DNA of the CDR3 is TGTGCCAGCAGCCAAGAAAGGACGGGCCGCGGGATCTACGAGCAGTACTTC.

The chain combines TRBV2 with TRBJ2-1; 10 bases map to TRBD2. Germline V gene lookup returns CDR1 SNHLY and CDR2 FYNNEI. With V trimmed by 3 bases and J by 8 bases, 10 bases remained unmatched. This CDR3 is 16 amino acids long. The CDR3 protein is CASSEPGSGGADEQFF. The CDR3, as DNA: TGTGCCAGCAGTGAGCCGGGGAGCGGGGGGGCGGATGAGCAGTTCTTC.